This T cell receptor (beta chain) was captured in a study of T-cell memory formation after mild COVID-19. Overall study results and limits: CD4/CD8 balance characterized clones contracting day 15 to 85, and CD4+ skew characterized later expanders.

TCRdb ran MiXCR on the 5' RACE reads and lists one entry per CDR3 protein. Of 240,000 or so distinct CDR3 sequences listed, more than 8% are singletons. Germline V gene lookup returns CDR1 SGHTA and CDR2 FQGNSA. V lost 5 bases and J 2 bases, leaving 11 bases between the germline ends. The CDR3 loop spans 14 amino acids. With respect to this clonotype: Its matching antigen is unknown.

This TCR was recovered from a man between 18 and 29 years old who had mild COVID-19 (a few samples of this study predate the infection). Cell type and time point are not known. Specimen: PBMCs or a T cell subset sorted from them (not recorded which). This chain uses TRBV7-2 with TRBJ2-3; unclear D gene. This chain's CDR3 is CASSPDLNTDTQYF. CDR3 DNA sequence: TGTGCCAGCAGCCCCGACCTCAACACAGATACGCAGTATTTT.